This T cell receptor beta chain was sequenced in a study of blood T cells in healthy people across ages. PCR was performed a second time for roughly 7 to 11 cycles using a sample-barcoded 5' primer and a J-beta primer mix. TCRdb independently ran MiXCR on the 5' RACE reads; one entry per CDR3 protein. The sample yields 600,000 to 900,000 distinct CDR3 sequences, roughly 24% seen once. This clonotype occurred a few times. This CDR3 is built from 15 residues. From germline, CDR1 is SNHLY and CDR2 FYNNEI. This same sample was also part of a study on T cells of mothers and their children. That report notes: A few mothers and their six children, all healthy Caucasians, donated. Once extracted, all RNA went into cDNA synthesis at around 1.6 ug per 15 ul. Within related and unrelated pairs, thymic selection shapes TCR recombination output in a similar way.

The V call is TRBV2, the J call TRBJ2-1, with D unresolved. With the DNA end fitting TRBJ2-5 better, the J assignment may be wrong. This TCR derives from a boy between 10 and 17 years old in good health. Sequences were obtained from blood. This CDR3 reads CASSSDQASQETQYF. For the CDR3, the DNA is TGTGCCAGCAGTTCTGATCAGGCTTCCCAAGAGACCCAGTACTTC.